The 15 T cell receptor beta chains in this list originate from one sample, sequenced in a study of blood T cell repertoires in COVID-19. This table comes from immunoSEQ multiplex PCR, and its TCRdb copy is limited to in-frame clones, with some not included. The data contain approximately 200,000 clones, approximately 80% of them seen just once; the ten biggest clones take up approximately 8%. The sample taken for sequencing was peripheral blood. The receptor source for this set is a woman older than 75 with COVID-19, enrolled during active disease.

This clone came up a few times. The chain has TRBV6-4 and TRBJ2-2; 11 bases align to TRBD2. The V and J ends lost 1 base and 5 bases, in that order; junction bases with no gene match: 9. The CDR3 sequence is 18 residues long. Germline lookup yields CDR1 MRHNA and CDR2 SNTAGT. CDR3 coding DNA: TGTGCCAGCAGTGACTACGCTAGCGGGAGGAGGAATACCGGGGAGCTGTTTTTT. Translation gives CASSDYASGRRNTGELFF.

The CDR3 spells CASSLGAANTGELFF. CDR3 sequence (DNA): TGTGCCAGCAGCTTAGGGGCCGCGAACACCGGGGAGCTGTTTTTT. This chain uses TRBV7-3 with TRBJ2-2, with TRBD1 as a possible D gene (5 bases). Trimming cost V 2 bases and J 0 bases, with 7 bases left between them. Per germline, CDR1 SGHTA and CDR2 FQGTGA. CDR3 length equals 15 residues.

CDR3 sequence: CSVGTSGVDEQFF. Written as DNA, the CDR3 is TGCAGCGTTGGCACTAGCGGGGTCGATGAGCAGTTCTTC. This sequence joins TRBV29-1 and TRBJ2-1; 10 nucleotides agree with TRBD2. The CDR3 extends over 13 amino acids. Trimming removed 4 bases from V and 8 bases from J; junction bases left unmatched: 5. From germline, CDR1 is SQVTM and CDR2 ANQGSEA.

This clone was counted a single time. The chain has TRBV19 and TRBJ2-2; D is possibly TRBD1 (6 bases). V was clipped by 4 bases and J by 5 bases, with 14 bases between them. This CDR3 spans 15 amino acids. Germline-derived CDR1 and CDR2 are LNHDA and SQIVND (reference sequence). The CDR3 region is CASSKGRTETGELFF. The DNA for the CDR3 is TGTGCCAGTAGTAAAGGAAGGACAGAGACCGGGGAGCTGTTTTTT. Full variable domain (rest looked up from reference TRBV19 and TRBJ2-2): DGGITQSPKYLFRKEGQNVTLSCEQNLNHDAMYWYRQDPGQGLRLIYYSQIVNDFQKGDIAEGYSVSREKKESFPLTVTSAQKNPTAFYLCASSKGRTETGELFFGEGSRLTVL.

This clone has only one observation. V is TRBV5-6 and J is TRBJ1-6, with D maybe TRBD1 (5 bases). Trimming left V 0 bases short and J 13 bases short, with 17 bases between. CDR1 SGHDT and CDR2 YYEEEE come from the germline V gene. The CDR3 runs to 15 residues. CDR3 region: CASSLGGATKWPLHF. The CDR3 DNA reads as TGTGCCAGCAGCTTGGGTGGGGCGACGAAATGGCCCCTCCACTTT.

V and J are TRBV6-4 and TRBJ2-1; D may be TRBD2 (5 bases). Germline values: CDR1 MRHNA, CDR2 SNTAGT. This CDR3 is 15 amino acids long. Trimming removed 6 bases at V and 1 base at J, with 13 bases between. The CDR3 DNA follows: TGTGCCAGCAGGCAGCTAGCCAGTTCCTACAATGAGCAGTTCTTC. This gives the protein CASRQLASSYNEQFF.

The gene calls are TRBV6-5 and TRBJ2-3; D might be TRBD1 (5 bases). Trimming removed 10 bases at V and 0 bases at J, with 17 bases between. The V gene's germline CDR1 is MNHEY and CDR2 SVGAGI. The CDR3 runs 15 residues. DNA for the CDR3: TGTGCCACCCTGGGGCAGCGCTTTAGCACAGATACGCAGTATTTT. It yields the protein CATLGQRFSTDTQYF.

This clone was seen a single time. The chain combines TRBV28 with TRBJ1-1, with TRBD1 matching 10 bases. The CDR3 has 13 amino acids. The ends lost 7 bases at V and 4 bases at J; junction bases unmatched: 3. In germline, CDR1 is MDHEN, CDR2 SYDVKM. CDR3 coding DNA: TGTGCCAGCAATCGGGACAGGGGCACTGAAGCTTTCTTT. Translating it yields CASNRDRGTEAFF.

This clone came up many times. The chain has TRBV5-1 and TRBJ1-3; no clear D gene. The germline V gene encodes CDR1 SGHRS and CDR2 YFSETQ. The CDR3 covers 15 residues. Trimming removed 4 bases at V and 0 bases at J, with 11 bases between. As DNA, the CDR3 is TGCGCCAGCAGCCATAACTCCGGCTCTGGAAACACCATATATTTT. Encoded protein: CASSHNSGSGNTIYF. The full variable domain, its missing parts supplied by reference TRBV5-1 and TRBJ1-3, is KAGVTQTPRYLIKTRGQQVTLSCSPISGHRSVSWYQQTPGQGLQFLFEYFSETQRNKGNFPGRFSGRQFSNSRSEMNVSTLELGDSALYLCASSHNSGSGNTIYFGEGSWLTVV.

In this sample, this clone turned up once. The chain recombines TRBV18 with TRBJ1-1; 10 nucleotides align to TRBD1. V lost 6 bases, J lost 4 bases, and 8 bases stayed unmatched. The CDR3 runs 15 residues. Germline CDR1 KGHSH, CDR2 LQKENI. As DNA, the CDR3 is TGTGCCAGCTCCCTAGGACAGGGGGTAAGCACTGAAGCTTTCTTT. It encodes CASSLGQGVSTEAFF.

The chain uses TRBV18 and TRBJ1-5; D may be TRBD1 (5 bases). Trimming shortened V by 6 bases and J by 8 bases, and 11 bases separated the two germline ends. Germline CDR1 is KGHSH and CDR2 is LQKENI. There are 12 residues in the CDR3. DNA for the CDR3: TGTGCCAGCTCCGGGGGTTTGGAGCCCCAGCATTTT. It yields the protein CASSGGLEPQHF.

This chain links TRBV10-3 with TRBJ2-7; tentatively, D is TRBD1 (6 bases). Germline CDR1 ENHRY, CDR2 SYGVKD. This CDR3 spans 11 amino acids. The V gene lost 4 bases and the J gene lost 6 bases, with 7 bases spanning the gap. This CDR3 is CAISAGVEQYF. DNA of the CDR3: TGTGCCATCAGTGCAGGGGTCGAGCAGTACTTC.

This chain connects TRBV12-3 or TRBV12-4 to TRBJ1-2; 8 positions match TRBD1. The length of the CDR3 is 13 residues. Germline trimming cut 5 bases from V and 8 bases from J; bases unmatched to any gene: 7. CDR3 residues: CASSTQGAGGYTF. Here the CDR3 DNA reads TGTGCCAGCAGTACCCAGGGGGCTGGCGGCTACACCTTC.

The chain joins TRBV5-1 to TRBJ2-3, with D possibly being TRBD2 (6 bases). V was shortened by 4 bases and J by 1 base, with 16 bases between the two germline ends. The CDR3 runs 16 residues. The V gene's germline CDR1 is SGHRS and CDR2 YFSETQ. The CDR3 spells CASSAPRLGGTDTQYF. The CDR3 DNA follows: TGCGCCAGCAGCGCGCCGCGACTAGGCGGCACAGATACGCAGTATTTT.

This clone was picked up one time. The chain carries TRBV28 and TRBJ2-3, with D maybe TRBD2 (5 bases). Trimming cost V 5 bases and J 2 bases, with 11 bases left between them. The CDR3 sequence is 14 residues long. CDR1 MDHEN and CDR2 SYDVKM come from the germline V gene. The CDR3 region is CASSSGTLTDTQYF. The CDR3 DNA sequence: TGTGCCAGCAGTAGCGGTACCCTCACAGATACGCAGTATTTT.